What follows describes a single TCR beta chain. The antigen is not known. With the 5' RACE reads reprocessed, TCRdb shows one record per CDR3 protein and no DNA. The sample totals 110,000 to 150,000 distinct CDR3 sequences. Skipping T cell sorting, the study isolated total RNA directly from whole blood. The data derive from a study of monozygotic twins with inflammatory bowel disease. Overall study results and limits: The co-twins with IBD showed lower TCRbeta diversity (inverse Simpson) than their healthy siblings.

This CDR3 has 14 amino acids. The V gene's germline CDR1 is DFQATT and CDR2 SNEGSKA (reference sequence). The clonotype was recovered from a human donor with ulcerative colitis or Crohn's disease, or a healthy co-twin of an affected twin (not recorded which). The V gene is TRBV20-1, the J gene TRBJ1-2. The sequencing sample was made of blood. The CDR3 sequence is CSARQGHKDYGYTF.